These 31 T cell receptor beta chains came from one sample sequenced in a study of OX40 agonist ivuxolimab in advanced cancers. The method behind the library was the immunoSEQ multiplex PCR assay. The clones in this table, taken by TCRdb from immuneACCESS, are in-frame only. Not every clone is retained; where verified, under half of the shortfall comes from an unresolved V gene, and the cause of the rest is unknown. For this sample there are about 27,000 clones; 83% appear just once. The biggest ten clones account for roughly an eighth of the sample. This material consisted of CD4+ or CD8+ T cells sorted from blood, taken in a trial of the OX40 agonist ivuxolimab. These TCRs come from an adult with an advanced solid tumor such as melanoma, head and neck, liver or kidney cancer.

The V gene is TRBV7-8, the J gene TRBJ2-5, with 11 bases fitting TRBD1. Unmatched junction bases numbered 7, after V lost 5 bases and J lost 5 bases. This CDR3 contains 15 residues. The V gene's germline CDR1 is SGHVS and CDR2 FQNEAQ. CDR3 nucleotides: TGTGCCAGCAGCCCTTGGACAGGGGGCTGGGAGACCCAGTACTTC. As protein: CASSPWTGGWETQYF.

The V gene is TRBV27, the J gene TRBJ2-1; maybe TRBD1 (7 bases). This CDR3 has 13 amino acids. Trimming left V 11 bases short and J 2 bases short, with 13 bases between. Per the germline V gene, CDR1 is MNHEY and CDR2 is SMNVEV (reference sequence). The CDR3 region is CAVQGGPYNEQFF. CDR3 bases: TGTGCCGTCCAGGGGGGTCCCTACAATGAGCAGTTCTTC.

The chain is built from TRBV4-1 and TRBJ2-1, with D perhaps TRBD2 (7 bases). The CDR3 is made up of 14 amino acids. Germline CDR1 and CDR2: MGHRA and YSYEKL. V shed 4 bases and J shed 8 bases, with 15 bases lying between them. CDR3 sequence reads: CASSPTRGADEQFF. The CDR3 DNA follows: TGCGCCAGCAGCCCCACCCGGGGGGCGGATGAGCAGTTCTTC.

The rearrangement uses TRBV10-3 and TRBJ1-1; D is possibly TRBD1 (5 bases). CDR1 and CDR2 (germline): ENHRY, SYGVKD. With 5 bases removed from V and 4 bases from J, the gap between germline ends came to 11 bases. The CDR3 consists of 13 residues. The CDR3: CAISPDGGTEAFF. In DNA, the CDR3 is TGTGCCATCAGTCCCGACGGGGGCACTGAAGCTTTCTTT.

The chain has TRBV5-1 and TRBJ2-2; no clear D gene. From germline, CDR1 is SGHRS and CDR2 YFSETQ. V was trimmed by 3 bases and J by 6 bases, leaving 21 bases between them. The CDR3 extends over 17 amino acids. The CDR3 reads CASSYPQEGFRAGELFF. CDR3 nucleotide sequence: TGCGCCAGCAGCTACCCTCAAGAAGGCTTTAGGGCCGGGGAGCTGTTTTTT.

The gene calls are TRBV19 and TRBJ1-1; D is undetermined. From germline, CDR1 is LNHDA and CDR2 SQIVND (reference sequence). Trimming took 4 bases from V and 5 from J, leaving 11 bases between them. CDR3 size: 13 residues. As DNA, the CDR3 is TGTGCCAGTAGTAGGTCTAGTTCGACTGAAGCTTTCTTT. Its translation is CASSRSSSTEAFF.

The CDR3 is CATSRGGVVNEKLFF. In nucleotides, the CDR3 is TGTGCCACCAGCAGAGGGGGGGTCGTTAATGAAAAACTGTTTTTT. V is TRBV15 and J is TRBJ1-4; the D gene is possibly TRBD1 (5 bases). CDR1 is LNHNV, CDR2 YYDKDF, per germline (reference sequence). With 1 base removed from V and 4 bases from J, the gap between germline ends came to 10 bases. This CDR3 is built from 15 residues. Together with reference TRBV15 and TRBJ1-4, the CDR3 gives the full variable domain: DAMVIQNPRYQVTQFGKPVTLSCSQTLNHNVMYWYQQKSSQAPKLLFHYYDKDFNNEADTPDNFQSRRPNTSFCFLDIRSPGLGDTAMYLCATSRGGVVNEKLFFGSGTQLSVL.

The CDR3 spells CARPGVGTEAFF. The DNA for the CDR3 is TGTGCTAGGCCAGGGGTAGGCACTGAAGCTTTCTTT. The chain links TRBV12-5 to TRBJ1-1; perhaps TRBD1 as D (6 bases). CDR3 length: 12 amino acids. Germline values: CDR1 LGHNT, CDR2 FRNRAP. V was clipped by 9 bases and J by 4 bases, with 12 bases between them.

The V call is TRBV30, the J call TRBJ1-1; weak D call: TRBD1 (6 bases). Deletions cut 2 bases from V and 2 bases from J, with 15 bases between. Germline CDR1 GTSNPN, CDR2 SVGIG (reference sequence). CDR3 size: 15 residues. Here the CDR3 DNA reads TGTGCCTGGAGTCATCTGGAGGACAGTAACACTGAAGCTTTCTTT. Protein product: CAWSHLEDSNTEAFF.

The chain recombines TRBV4-1 with TRBJ1-5; TRBD1 is a possible D gene (5 bases). From germline, CDR1 is MGHRA and CDR2 YSYEKL. The germline V and J ends were trimmed by 3 bases and 5 bases, with 14 bases remaining between them. This CDR3 is 15 amino acids long. DNA for the CDR3: TGCGCCAGCAGCCAGGGACCCAACTCGGATCAGCCCCAGCATTTT. Translated, it gives CASSQGPNSDQPQHF.

The chain carries TRBV10-3 and TRBJ2-3; no clear D gene. Trimming left V 6 bases short and J 6 bases short, with 19 bases between. The V gene's germline CDR1 is ENHRY and CDR2 SYGVKD. The length of the CDR3 is 15 residues. Here the CDR3 reads CAIRRSDITEDTQYF. As DNA, the CDR3 is TGTGCCATCAGGAGGAGCGACATAACTGAGGATACGCAGTATTTT.

The rearrangement links TRBV11-2 to TRBJ2-5, with D possibly matching TRBD2 (5 bases). Germline CDR1 SGHAT, CDR2 FQNNGV. The CDR3 has 14 residues. V lost 4 bases, J lost 1 base, and 10 bases lay in between. The CDR3 loop reads CASSSVGIQETQYF. The CDR3 DNA is TGTGCCAGCAGCTCCGTCGGGATCCAAGAGACCCAGTACTTC.

The chain has TRBV6-4 and TRBJ1-1; possibly TRBD1 for D (6 bases). This CDR3 comprises 15 residues. Germline V gene data show CDR1 as MRHNA and CDR2 as SNTAGT. V shed 6 bases and J shed 2 bases, with 16 bases lying between them. The CDR3 sequence is CASSVTGGGNTEAFF. For the CDR3, the DNA is TGTGCCAGCAGCGTCACGGGTGGGGGCAACACTGAAGCTTTCTTT.

CDR3 nucleotide sequence: TGTGCCAGCAGCCAAGAAGTTAGTGGGCTAGCGGGGGTGGGCGCCGTCCAAGAGACCCAGTACTTC. Its protein product is CASSQEVSGLAGVGAVQETQYF. The chain has TRBV4-2 and TRBJ2-5; 10 bases line up with TRBD2. This CDR3 has 22 amino acids. V shed 0 bases and J 1 base; nucleotides not matched to a gene: 20. Looked up from germline, CDR1 is LGHNA and CDR2 is YNFKEQ.

The chain couples TRBV5-5 to TRBJ1-5, with unresolved D. CDR3 length: 14 residues. Trimming left V 0 bases short and J 4 bases short, with 8 bases between. Germline-derived CDR1 and CDR2 are SGHKS and YYEKEE (reference sequence). CDR3 protein: CASSLVSANQPQHF. The CDR3 coding sequence is TGTGCCAGCAGCTTGGTGTCAGCAAATCAGCCCCAGCATTTT.

This clone came up a few times. This chain uses TRBV2 with TRBJ1-5, with TRBD1 matching 8 bases. The CDR3 is made up of 14 amino acids. Trimming took 2 bases from V and 8 from J; bases not matched to a gene: 5. Germline values: CDR1 SNHLY, CDR2 FYNNEI. CDR3 DNA sequence: TGTGCCAGCAGTGAATCAGGGGGCTGGAAGCCCCAGCATTTT. Protein product: CASSESGGWKPQHF.

The chain is built from TRBV2 and TRBJ2-7; D is uncertain. In germline, CDR1 is SNHLY, CDR2 FYNNEI. The CDR3 runs to 13 residues. The V end was cut by 8 bases, the J end by 5 bases, with 16 bases between. The CDR3 DNA sequence: TGTGCCAGCCCGGGCCCTTCCCCCGACGAGCAGTACTTC. Protein sequence: CASPGPSPDEQYF.

The genes are TRBV12-5 and TRBJ2-7; 10 nucleotides align to TRBD1. CDR3 length: 19 amino acids. Germline V CDR1 and CDR2: LGHNT, FRNRAP. Unmatched junction bases numbered 16, after V lost 1 base and J lost 4 bases. CDR3 in DNA: TGTGCTAGTGGTTTGGGTACAGGAGCGGGACAGGGGTATACGTACGAGCAGTACTTC. Residues: CASGLGTGAGQGYTYEQYF.

V and J are TRBV5-8 and TRBJ2-7; TRBD2 agrees at 8 bases. V dropped 4 bases and J dropped 6; count of bases not matched to a gene: 9. Germline V CDR1 and CDR2: SGHTS, YDEGEE. The CDR3 has 14 residues. The CDR3 loop is CASSARRGGIEQYF. The CDR3, as DNA: TGTGCCAGCAGCGCTCGTCGCGGGGGGATCGAGCAGTACTTC.

This clone was detected only a few times. The chain uses TRBV5-4 and TRBJ1-2; D remains ambiguous. Per germline, CDR1 SGHNT and CDR2 YYREEE (reference sequence). Trimming took off 4 bases at V and 8 bases at J, with 9 bases between the two ends. This CDR3 comprises 11 residues. The CDR3 spells CASSPGWGYTF. CDR3 nucleotide sequence: TGTGCCAGCAGCCCTGGGTGGGGCTACACCTTC.

The genes are TRBV5-4 and TRBJ2-3, with 10 bases lining up with TRBD2. The CDR3 spans 16 residues. Germline CDR1 and CDR2: SGHNT and YYREEE (reference sequence). V lost 4 bases to trimming and J lost 4 bases; unmatched junction nucleotides: 9. CDR3 in DNA: TGTGCCAGCAGCCCATCACTAGCGGGGTGGCCAGATACGCAGTATTTT. This translates into CASSPSLAGWPDTQYF.

The genes are TRBV6-6 and TRBJ1-6, with D tentatively TRBD1 (5 bases). The V gene lost 5 bases and the J gene lost 4 bases, with 15 bases spanning the gap. The CDR3 is made up of 16 amino acids. From germline, CDR1 is MNHNY and CDR2 SVGAGI (reference sequence). CDR3 coding DNA: TGTGCCAGCAGTCAAACAAGGGGCTCGTATAATTCACCCCTCCACTTT. Translation gives CASSQTRGSYNSPLHF.

The V and J genes are TRBV7-6 and TRBJ1-3, with TRBD1 as a possible D gene (6 bases). Germline CDR1 reads SGHVS; CDR2 reads FNYEAQ. CDR3 size: 13 residues. Trimming pared 4 bases from V and 2 bases from J, leaving 6 bases between. The CDR3: CASSSGAGNTIYF. The CDR3 DNA reads as TGTGCCAGCAGCTCAGGGGCTGGAAACACCATATATTTT.

J is TRBJ1-2 and V is TRBV5-5, with a tentative D call TRBD1 (5 bases). Trimming removed 7 bases at V and 3 bases at J, with 16 bases between. The CDR3 has 14 residues. Germline V gives CDR1 SGHKS, CDR2 YYEKEE (reference sequence). CDR3 sequence: CASAPFWGDYGYTF. The CDR3 coding sequence is TGTGCCAGCGCTCCCTTTTGGGGGGACTATGGCTACACCTTC. The full variable domain, completed using reference TRBV5-5 and TRBJ1-2, is DAGVTQSPTHLIKTRGQQVTLRCSPISGHKSVSWYQQVLGQGPQFIFQYYEKEERGRGNFPDRFSARQFPNYSSELNVNALLLGDSALYLCASAPFWGDYGYTFGSGTRLTVV.

J is TRBJ1-2 and V is TRBV14; D remains unclear. V lost 3 bases, J lost 2 bases, and 19 bases lay in between. This CDR3 comprises 17 residues. Germline V lookup: CDR1 SGHDN, CDR2 FVKESK. The CDR3 here is CASSHYDYSAENYGYTF. The CDR3 bases are TGTGCCAGCAGCCATTACGACTACAGCGCCGAGAACTATGGCTACACCTTC.

The chain is built from TRBV11-1 and TRBJ1-2; no clear D. The germline CDR1 and CDR2 sequences are SGHAT and FQDESV (reference sequence). This CDR3 is built from 16 residues. V was pared by 5 bases and J by 4 bases, with 20 bases between. CDR3 nucleotide sequence: TGTGCCAGCAGCAGTTTCCCGAATGAGGACGCCTATGGCTACACCTTC. Translation gives CASSSFPNEDAYGYTF.

The chain links TRBV10-1 to TRBJ2-2; D remains unclear. Germline-derived CDR1 and CDR2 are WNHNN and SYGVQD (reference sequence). The CDR3 covers 15 residues. The V end was cut by 0 bases, the J end by 1 base, with 6 bases between. The CDR3 region is CASSESAENTGELFF. CDR3 sequence (DNA): TGCGCCAGCAGTGAGTCCGCAGAGAACACCGGGGAGCTGTTTTTT.

V and J are TRBV29-1 and TRBJ2-1; 9 bases map to TRBD2. Germline assignment: CDR1 SQVTM and CDR2 ANQGSEA. CDR3 size: 17 residues. V trimming: 5 bases; J trimming: 8 bases; junction bases outside the gene matches: 19. The CDR3 DNA sequence: TGCAGCGTTTTGGGTGGCGGGGGGGCTCAGGGTTTCTATGAGCAGTTCTTC. As protein: CSVLGGGGAQGFYEQFF.

The CDR3 coding sequence is TGTGCCAGCAGCTTGGGAGGATTAGCTTACCAAGAGACCCAGTACTTC. It is translated as CASSLGGLAYQETQYF. This sequence joins TRBV5-6 and TRBJ2-5; D is undetermined. The V gene lost 0 bases and the J gene lost 0 bases, with 12 bases spanning the gap. CDR1 and CDR2 (germline): SGHDT, YYEEEE. The CDR3 contains 16 residues.

The gene calls are TRBV6-5 and TRBJ1-2; D gene ambiguous. The CDR3 covers 14 residues. Germline values: CDR1 MNHEY, CDR2 SVGAGI. The V end was cut by 4 bases, the J end by 3 bases, with 12 bases between. The CDR3 here is CASSLFEGYYGYTF. The CDR3, as DNA: TGTGCCAGCAGTTTGTTCGAGGGTTACTATGGCTACACCTTC.

The CDR3 loop is CASSKPSRGADEQFF. As DNA, the CDR3 is TGTGCCAGTAGTAAACCTAGCCGGGGGGCCGATGAGCAGTTCTTC. V is TRBV19 and J is TRBJ2-1, with a tentative D call TRBD2 (7 bases). This CDR3 is 15 amino acids long. Per the germline V gene, CDR1 is LNHDA and CDR2 is SQIVND (reference sequence). Trimming stripped 4 bases from V and 8 bases from J, with 18 bases between.